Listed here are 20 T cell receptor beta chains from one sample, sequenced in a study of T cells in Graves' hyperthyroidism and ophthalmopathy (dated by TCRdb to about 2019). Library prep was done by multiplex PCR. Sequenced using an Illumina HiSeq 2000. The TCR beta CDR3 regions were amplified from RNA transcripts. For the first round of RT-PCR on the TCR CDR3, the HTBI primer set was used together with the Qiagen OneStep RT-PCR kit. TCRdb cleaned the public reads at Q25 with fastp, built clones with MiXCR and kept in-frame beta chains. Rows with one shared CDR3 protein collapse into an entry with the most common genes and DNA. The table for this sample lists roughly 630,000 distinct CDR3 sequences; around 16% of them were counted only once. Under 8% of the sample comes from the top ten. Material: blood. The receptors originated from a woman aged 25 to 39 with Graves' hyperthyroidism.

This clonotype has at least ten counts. CDR3 region: CASSPVGRAVNEQFF. In DNA form, the CDR3 reads TGTGCCAGCTCACCAGTCGGGAGGGCGGTCAATGAGCAGTTCTTC. V gene TRBV18 combines with J gene TRBJ2-1, with 8 bases lining up with TRBD2. CDR3 length equals 15 residues. V dropped 2 bases and J dropped 6; count of bases not matched to a gene: 6. Germline V gene data show CDR1 as KGHSH and CDR2 as LQKENI.

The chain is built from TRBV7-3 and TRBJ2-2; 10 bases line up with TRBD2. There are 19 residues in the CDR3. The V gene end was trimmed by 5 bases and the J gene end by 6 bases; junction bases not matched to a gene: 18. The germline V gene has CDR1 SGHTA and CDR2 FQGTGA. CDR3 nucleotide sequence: TGTGCCAGCAGCCCTAGAGGGTGGGCTAGCGGGAGTCCCGCCGGGGAGCTGTTTTTT. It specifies CASSPRGWASGSPAGELFF.

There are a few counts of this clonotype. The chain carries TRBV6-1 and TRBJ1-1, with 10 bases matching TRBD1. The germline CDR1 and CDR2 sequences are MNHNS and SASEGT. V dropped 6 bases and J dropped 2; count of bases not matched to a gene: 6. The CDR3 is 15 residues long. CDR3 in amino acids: CASRTLTGGNTEAFF. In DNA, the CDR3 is TGTGCCAGCAGGACCCTGACAGGGGGCAACACTGAAGCTTTCTTT.

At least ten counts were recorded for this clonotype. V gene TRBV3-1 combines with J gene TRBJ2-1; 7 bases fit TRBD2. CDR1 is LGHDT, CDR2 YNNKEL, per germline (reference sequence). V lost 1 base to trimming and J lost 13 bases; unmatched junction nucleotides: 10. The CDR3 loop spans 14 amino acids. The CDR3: CASSQVGLTTGQFF. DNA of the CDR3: TGTGCCAGCAGCCAAGTGGGACTAACCACGGGTCAGTTCTTC.

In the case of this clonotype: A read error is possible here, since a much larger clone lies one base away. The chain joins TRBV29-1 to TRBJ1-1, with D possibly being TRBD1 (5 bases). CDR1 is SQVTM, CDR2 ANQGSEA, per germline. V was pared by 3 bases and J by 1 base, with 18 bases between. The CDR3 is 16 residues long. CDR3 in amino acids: CSVDVQDPYGNTEAFF. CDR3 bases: TGCAGCGTTGACGTACAGGATCCTTACGGGAACACTGAAGCTTTCTTT.

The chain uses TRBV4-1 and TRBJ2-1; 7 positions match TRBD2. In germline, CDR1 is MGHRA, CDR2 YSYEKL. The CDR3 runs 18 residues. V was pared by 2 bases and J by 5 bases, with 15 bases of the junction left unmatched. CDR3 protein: CASSQFTGVGGSDNEQFF. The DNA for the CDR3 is TGCGCCAGCAGCCAATTTACGGGTGTGGGAGGGAGCGACAATGAGCAGTTCTTC.

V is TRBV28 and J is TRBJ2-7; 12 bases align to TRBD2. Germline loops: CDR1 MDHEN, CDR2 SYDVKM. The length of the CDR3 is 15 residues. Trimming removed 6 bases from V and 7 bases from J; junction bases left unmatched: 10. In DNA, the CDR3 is TGTGCCAGCAGCTCCCTCCTAGCGGGAGGGTTAGAGCAGTACTTC. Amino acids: CASSSLLAGGLEQYF.

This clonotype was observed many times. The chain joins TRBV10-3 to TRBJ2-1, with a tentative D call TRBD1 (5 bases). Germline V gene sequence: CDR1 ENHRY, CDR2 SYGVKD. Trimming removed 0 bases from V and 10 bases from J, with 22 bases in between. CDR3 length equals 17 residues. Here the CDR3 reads CAISESIASTLTGEQFF. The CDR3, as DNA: TGTGCCATCAGTGAGTCGATCGCGTCCACCTTAACAGGAGAGCAGTTCTTC.

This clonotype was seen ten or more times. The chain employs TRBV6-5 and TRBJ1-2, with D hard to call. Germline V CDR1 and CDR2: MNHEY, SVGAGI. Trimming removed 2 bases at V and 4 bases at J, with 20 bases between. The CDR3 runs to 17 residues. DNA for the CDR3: TGTGCCAGCAGTTACGTTTCCCCCGGGAGGGAGATCTATGGCTACACCTTC. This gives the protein CASSYVSPGREIYGYTF.

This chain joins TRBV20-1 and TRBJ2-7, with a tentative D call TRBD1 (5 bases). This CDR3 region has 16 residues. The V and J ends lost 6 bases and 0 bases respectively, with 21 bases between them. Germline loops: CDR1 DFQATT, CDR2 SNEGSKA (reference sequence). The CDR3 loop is CSANPNTGRSSYEQYF. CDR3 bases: TGCAGTGCGAATCCGAATACAGGTAGATCCTCCTACGAGCAGTACTTC.

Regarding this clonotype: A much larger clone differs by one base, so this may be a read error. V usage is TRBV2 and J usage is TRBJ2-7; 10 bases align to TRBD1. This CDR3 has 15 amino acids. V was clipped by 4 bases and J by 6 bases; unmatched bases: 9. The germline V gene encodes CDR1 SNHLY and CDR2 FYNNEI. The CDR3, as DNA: TGTGCCAGCAGTGGTTACGGGACAGGGGCTGGCGAGCAGTACTTC. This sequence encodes CASSGYGTGAGEQYF. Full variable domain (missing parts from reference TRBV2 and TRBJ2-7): EPEVTQTPSHQVTQMGQEVILRCVPISNHLYFYWYRQILGQKVEFLVSFYNNEISEKSEIFDDQFSVERPDGSNFTLKIRSTKLEDSAMYFCASSGYGTGAGEQYFGPGTRLTVT.

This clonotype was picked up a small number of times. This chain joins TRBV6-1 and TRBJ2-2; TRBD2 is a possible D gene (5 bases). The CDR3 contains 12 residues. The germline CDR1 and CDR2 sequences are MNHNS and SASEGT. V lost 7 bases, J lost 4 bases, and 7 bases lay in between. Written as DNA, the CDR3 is TGTGCCAGCACCCGGGGCACCGGGGAGCTGTTTTTT. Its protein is CASTRGTGELFF.

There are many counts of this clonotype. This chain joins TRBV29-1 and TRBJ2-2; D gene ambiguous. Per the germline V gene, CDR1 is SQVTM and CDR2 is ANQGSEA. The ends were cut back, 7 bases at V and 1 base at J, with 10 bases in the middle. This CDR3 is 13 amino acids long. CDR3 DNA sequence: TGCAGCGGGTACACAAGGAACACCGGGGAGCTGTTTTTT. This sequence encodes CSGYTRNTGELFF.

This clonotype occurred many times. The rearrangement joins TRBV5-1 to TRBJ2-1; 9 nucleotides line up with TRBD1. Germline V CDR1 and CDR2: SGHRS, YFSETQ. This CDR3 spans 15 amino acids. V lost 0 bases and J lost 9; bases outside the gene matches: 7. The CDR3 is CASSLDGTGYAEQFF. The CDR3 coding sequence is TGCGCCAGCAGCTTGGACGGGACAGGGTATGCTGAGCAGTTCTTC. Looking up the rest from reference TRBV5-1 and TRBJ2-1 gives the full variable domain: KAGVTQTPRYLIKTRGQQVTLSCSPISGHRSVSWYQQTPGQGLQFLFEYFSETQRNKGNFPGRFSGRQFSNSRSEMNVSTLELGDSALYLCASSLDGTGYAEQFFGPGTRLTVL.

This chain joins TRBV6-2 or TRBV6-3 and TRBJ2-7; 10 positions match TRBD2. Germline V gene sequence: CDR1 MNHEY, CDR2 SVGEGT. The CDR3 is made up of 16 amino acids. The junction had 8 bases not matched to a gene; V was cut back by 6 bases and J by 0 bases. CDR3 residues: CASRGGTSVSSYEQYF. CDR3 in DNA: TGTGCCAGCAGAGGAGGGACTAGCGTTAGCTCCTACGAGCAGTACTTC.

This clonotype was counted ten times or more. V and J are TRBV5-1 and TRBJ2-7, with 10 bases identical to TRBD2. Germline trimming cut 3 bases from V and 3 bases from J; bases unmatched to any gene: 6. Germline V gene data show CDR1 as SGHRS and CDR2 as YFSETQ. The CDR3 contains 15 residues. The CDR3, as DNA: TGCGCCAGCAGCTCGGGGACTAGCGACTTCTACGAGCAGTACTTC. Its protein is CASSSGTSDFYEQYF.

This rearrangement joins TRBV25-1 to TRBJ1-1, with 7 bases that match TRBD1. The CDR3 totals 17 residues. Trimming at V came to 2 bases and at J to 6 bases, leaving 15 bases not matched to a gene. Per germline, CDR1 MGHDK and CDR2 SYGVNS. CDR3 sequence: CASSERTYSNRGAEAFF. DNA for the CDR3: TGTGCCAGCAGTGAACGTACTTACTCCAACAGGGGTGCTGAAGCTTTCTTT. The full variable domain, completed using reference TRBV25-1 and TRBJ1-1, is EADIYQTPRYLVIGTGKKITLECSQTMGHDKMYWYQQDPGMELHLIHYSYGVNSTEKGDLSSESTVSRIRTEHFPLTLESARPSHTSQYLCASSERTYSNRGAEAFFGQGTRLTVV.

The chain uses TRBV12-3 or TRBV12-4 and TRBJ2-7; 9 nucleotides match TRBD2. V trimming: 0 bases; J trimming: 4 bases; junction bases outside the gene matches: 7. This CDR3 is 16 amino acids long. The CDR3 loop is CASSLARGSGSYEQYF. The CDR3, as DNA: TGTGCCAGCAGTTTAGCGCGGGGTAGCGGGAGTTACGAGCAGTACTTC.

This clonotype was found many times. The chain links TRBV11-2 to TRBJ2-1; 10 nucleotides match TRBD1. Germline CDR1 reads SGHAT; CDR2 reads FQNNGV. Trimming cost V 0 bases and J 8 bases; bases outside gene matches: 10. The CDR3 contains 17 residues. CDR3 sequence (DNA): TGTGCCAGCAGCTTAGATAAAAGGGACAGGGGCGTTTATGAGCAGTTCTTC. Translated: CASSLDKRDRGVYEQFF.

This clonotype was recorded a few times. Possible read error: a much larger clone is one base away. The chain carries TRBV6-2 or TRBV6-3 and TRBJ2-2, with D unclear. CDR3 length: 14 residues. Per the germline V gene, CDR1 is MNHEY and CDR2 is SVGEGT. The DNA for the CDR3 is TGTGCCAGCGGTTATTTGCCAAACACCGGGGAGCTGTTTTTT. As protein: CASGYLPNTGELFF.